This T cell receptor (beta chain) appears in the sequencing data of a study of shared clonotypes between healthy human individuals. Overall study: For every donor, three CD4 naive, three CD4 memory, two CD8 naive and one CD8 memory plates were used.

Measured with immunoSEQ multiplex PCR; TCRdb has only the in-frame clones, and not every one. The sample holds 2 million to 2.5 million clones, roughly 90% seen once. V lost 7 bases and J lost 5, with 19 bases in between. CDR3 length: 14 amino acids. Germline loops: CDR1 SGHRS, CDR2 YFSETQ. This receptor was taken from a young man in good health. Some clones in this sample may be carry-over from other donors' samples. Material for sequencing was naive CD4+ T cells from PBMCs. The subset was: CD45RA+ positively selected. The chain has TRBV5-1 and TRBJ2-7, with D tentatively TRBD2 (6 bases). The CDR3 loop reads CASGSLGGSDEQYF. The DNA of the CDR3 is TGCGCCAGCGGGTCCCTTGGGGGGAGCGACGAGCAGTACTTC.